The 15 T cell receptor beta chains in this list originate from one sample, sequenced in a study of blood T cell repertoires in COVID-19. TCRdb's table, derived via immunoSEQ multiplex PCR, lists solely in-frame clones and lacks some. Among 150,000 to 200,000 clones listed, approximately 92% were seen once. Input material: PBMCs or T cells enriched from blood (not recorded which). These receptors came from a woman between 35 and 50 years old with acute COVID-19.

The chain couples TRBV4-3 to TRBJ2-2, with TRBD2 matching over 8 bases. The trim removed 0 bases at V and 5 bases at J, leaving 8 bases unmatched. Per the germline V gene, CDR1 is LGHNA and CDR2 is YSLEER. The CDR3 covers 17 residues. CDR3: CASSQDQERERTGELFF. The CDR3 DNA reads TGCGCCAGCAGCCAAGATCAGGAGCGGGAGAGGACCGGGGAGCTGTTTTTT.

The chain joins TRBV28 to TRBJ1-4; no firm D call. Germline CDR1 MDHEN, CDR2 SYDVKM. Trimming stripped 6 bases from V and 0 bases from J, with 8 bases between. CDR3 length: 14 residues. The CDR3 loop is CASSTHPTNEKLFF. The CDR3 DNA follows: TGTGCCAGCAGCACACACCCAACTAATGAAAAACTGTTTTTT.

The chain uses TRBV5-1 and TRBJ1-1; 10 positions match TRBD1. Germline trimming cut 0 bases from V and 0 bases from J; bases unmatched to any gene: 8. CDR3 length equals 18 residues. Germline CDR1 reads SGHRS; CDR2 reads YFSETQ. CDR3 nucleotide sequence: TGCGCCAGCAGCTTGGCCCGGGACAGGGGTACAATGAACACTGAAGCTTTCTTT. It yields the protein CASSLARDRGTMNTEAFF.

The chain recombines TRBV27 with TRBJ2-5; tentative D call: TRBD2 (6 bases). CDR3 size: 15 residues. Germline assignment: CDR1 MNHEY and CDR2 SMNVEV (reference sequence). V lost 7 bases and J lost 2, with 17 bases in between. DNA of the CDR3: TGTGCCAGCAAATTCTGGAGGGGCGTGCAAGAGACCCAGTACTTC. Amino acids: CASKFWRGVQETQYF.

This clone has only a few counts. This chain links TRBV24-1 with TRBJ1-2, with D unclear. This CDR3 is 13 amino acids long. Germline V gene lookup returns CDR1 KGHDR and CDR2 SFDVKD. Trimming cost V 7 bases and J 0 bases, with 8 bases left between them. The CDR3 nucleotides read TGTGCCACCAGCCCTCAGGCTAACTATGGCTACACCTTC. This sequence encodes CATSPQANYGYTF.

CDR3 nucleotide sequence: TGTGCCAGCAGCGGGACAGGGGGCCGAAACTATGGCTACACCTTC. It encodes CASSGTGGRNYGYTF. The chain couples TRBV9 to TRBJ1-2, with TRBD1 matching 11 bases. The CDR3 contains 15 residues. V lost 3 bases, J lost 2 bases, and 3 bases stayed unmatched. Germline assignment: CDR1 SGDLS and CDR2 YYNGEE.

In DNA form, the CDR3 reads TGTGCCAGCAGCAAACGGCAGGGGACAGATACGCAGTATTTT. As protein: CASSKRQGTDTQYF. J is TRBJ2-3 and V is TRBV5-6, with D maybe TRBD1 (6 bases). The CDR3 sequence is 14 residues long. Germline V CDR1 and CDR2: SGHDT, YYEEEE. The V gene lost 4 bases and the J gene lost 3 bases, with 12 bases spanning the gap.

V usage is TRBV4-3 and J usage is TRBJ2-1; 10 bases fit TRBD2. V gave up 0 bases and J gave up 2 bases; unmatched junction bases: 4. CDR3 length equals 17 residues. The germline CDR1 and CDR2 sequences are LGHNA and YSLEER. The DNA for the CDR3 is TGCGCCAGCAGCCAAGATGGACTAGCGGCCACCTACAATGAGCAGTTCTTC. This codes for CASSQDGLAATYNEQFF.

The chain couples TRBV12-2 to TRBJ1-4. TRBV12-2 corresponds to a pseudogene. This CDR3 region has 9 residues. CDR3 in amino acids: CATPEKLFF. The CDR3 region has the DNA TGTGCAACTCCGGAAAAACTGTTTTTT.

This clone was detected only once. V gene TRBV12-5 combines with J gene TRBJ2-3, with D perhaps TRBD2 (7 bases). Trimming left V 5 bases short and J 1 base short, with 16 bases between. The CDR3 consists of 16 residues. CDR1 is LGHNT and CDR2 is FRNRAP in the germline V gene. CDR3 coding DNA: TGTGCTAGTGGTCCCCCGGGGGGCGGAGGCACAGATACGCAGTATTTT. Amino acids: CASGPPGGGGTDTQYF.

This sequence joins TRBV6-5 and TRBJ1-4, with 8 bases lining up with TRBD1. The CDR3 contains 15 residues. V trimming: 6 bases; J trimming: 3 bases; junction bases outside the gene matches: 6. CDR1 and CDR2 (germline): MNHEY, SVGAGI. Here the CDR3 DNA reads TGTGCCAGCAGAAAGGGGGGACAGGCTAATGAAAAACTGTTTTTT. This sequence encodes CASRKGGQANEKLFF.

This sequence joins TRBV2 and TRBJ2-7, with D perhaps TRBD1 (6 bases). The germline V and J ends were trimmed by 6 bases and 6 bases, with 18 bases remaining between them. The CDR3 runs 14 residues. In germline, CDR1 is SNHLY, CDR2 FYNNEI. The CDR3 DNA follows: TGTGCCAGCAGGATCGGCAGGGGTCCAGGCGAGCAGTACTTC. As protein: CASRIGRGPGEQYF.

The DNA of the CDR3 is TGTGCCAGCAGGACAGGGTATGGCTACACCTTC. The encoded protein is CASRTGYGYTF. The chain has TRBV12-3 or TRBV12-4 and TRBJ1-2, with 7 nucleotides matching TRBD1. This CDR3 is built from 11 residues. The J segment lost 5 bases and the V segment lost 6 bases, leaving 0 bases of the junction unmatched.

The V and J genes are TRBV9 and TRBJ2-7; weak D call: TRBD1 (6 bases). V lost 2 bases and J 5 bases, leaving 17 bases between the germline ends. The CDR3 covers 15 residues. CDR1 and CDR2 from the germline V gene are SGDLS and YYNGEE. CDR3 sequence: CASSVTGGQVDEQYF. In nucleotides, the CDR3 is TGTGCCAGCAGCGTCACTGGGGGACAAGTCGACGAGCAGTACTTC.

The CDR3 region is CATATGQGVNTEAFF. In nucleotides, the CDR3 is TGTGCCACTGCTACCGGGCAGGGCGTGAACACTGAAGCTTTCTTT. The chain is built from TRBV10-3 and TRBJ1-1; tentative D call: TRBD1 (5 bases). This CDR3 has 15 amino acids. From germline, CDR1 is ENHRY and CDR2 SYGVKD. Trimming shortened V by 10 bases and J by 0 bases, and 18 bases separated the two germline ends.